The present TCR beta chain was sequenced within a study of blood T cell repertoires in COVID-19. Measured with immunoSEQ multiplex PCR; TCRdb has only the in-frame clones, and not every one. The repertoire holds around 150,000 clones, with approximately 90% as singletons. This CDR3 comprises 15 residues. The germline V gene encodes CDR1 SGHAT and CDR2 FQNNGV. After removal of 4 bases from V and 4 bases from J, the junction contained 6 bases not matched to a gene. The rearrangement uses TRBV11-2 and TRBJ1-2; the match to TRBD1 covers 10 bases. Sequencing used peripheral blood. This receptor was identified in a human donor with COVID-19, enrolled during active disease. The donor label of this sample is uncertain. The CDR3 nucleotides read TGTGCCAGCAGCTCCGCCGGGACAGGGGCCTATGGCTACACCTTC. Translation gives CASSSAGTGAYGYTF.